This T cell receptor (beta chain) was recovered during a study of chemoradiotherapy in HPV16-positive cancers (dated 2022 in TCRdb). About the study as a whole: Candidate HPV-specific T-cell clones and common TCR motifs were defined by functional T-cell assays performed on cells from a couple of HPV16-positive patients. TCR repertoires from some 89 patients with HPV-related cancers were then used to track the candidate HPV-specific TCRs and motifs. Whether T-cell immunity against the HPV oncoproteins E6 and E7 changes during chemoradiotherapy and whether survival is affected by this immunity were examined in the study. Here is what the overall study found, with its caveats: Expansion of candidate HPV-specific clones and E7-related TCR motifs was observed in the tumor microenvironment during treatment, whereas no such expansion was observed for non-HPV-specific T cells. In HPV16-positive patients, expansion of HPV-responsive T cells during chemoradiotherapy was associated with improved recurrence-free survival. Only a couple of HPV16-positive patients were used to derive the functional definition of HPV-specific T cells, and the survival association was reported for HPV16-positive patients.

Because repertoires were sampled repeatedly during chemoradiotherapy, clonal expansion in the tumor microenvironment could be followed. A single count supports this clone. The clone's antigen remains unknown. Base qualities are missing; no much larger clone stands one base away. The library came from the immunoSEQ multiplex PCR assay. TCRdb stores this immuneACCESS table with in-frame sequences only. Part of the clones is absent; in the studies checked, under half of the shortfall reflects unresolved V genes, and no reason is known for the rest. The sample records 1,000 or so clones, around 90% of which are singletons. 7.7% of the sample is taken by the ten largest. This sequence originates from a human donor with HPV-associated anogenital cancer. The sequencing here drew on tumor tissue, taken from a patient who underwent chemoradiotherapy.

DNA sequence: TGCGCCAGCAGCCCCGACAGGGATTTTAACTATGGCTACACCTTC. This is translated as CASSPDRDFNYGYTF. The receptor chain draws on TRBV4-3 and TRBJ1-2, with 7 bases aligning to TRBD1. The CDR3 numbers 15 residues from cysteine through phenylalanine. The retained sequence is limited to the CDR3, 45 bases, with the frame set at the first base. The V end gives up 4 bases and the J end 1 base, leaving 6 bases in the junction not matched to a gene. As encoded in the germline V gene, CDR1 is LGHNA while CDR2 is YSLEER.